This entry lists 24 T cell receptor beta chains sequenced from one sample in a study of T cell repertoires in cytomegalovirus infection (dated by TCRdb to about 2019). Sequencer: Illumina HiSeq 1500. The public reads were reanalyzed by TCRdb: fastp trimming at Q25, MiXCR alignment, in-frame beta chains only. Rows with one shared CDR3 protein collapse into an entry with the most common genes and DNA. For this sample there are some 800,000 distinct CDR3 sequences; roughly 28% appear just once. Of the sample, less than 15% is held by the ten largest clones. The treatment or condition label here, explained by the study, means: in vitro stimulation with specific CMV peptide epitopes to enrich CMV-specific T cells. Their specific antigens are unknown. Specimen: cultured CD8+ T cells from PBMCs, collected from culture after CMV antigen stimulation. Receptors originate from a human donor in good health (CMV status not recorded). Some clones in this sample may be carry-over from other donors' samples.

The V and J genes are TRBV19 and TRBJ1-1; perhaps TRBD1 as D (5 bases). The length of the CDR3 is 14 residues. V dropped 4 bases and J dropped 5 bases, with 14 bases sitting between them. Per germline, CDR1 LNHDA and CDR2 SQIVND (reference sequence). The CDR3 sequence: CASSNSREGTEAFF. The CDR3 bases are TGTGCCAGTAGTAATTCCAGGGAAGGAACTGAAGCTTTCTTT.

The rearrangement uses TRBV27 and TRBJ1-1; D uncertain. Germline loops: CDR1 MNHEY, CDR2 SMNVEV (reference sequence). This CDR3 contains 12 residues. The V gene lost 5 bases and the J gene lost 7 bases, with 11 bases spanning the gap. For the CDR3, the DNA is TGTGCCAGCAGTGGAAAACCCGGTGAAGCTTTCTTT. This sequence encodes CASSGKPGEAFF.

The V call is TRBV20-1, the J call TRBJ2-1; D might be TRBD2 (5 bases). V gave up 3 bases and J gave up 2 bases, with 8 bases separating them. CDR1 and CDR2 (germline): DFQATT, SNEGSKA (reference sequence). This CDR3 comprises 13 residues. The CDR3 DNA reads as TGCAGTGCTAGCGGGGTCACCTACAATGAGCAGTTCTTC. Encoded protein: CSASGVTYNEQFF.

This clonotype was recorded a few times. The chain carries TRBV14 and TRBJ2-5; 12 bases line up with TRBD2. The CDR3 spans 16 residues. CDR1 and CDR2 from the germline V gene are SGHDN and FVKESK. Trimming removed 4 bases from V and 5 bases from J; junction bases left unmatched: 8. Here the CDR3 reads CASSPLLAGGWETQYF. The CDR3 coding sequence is TGTGCCAGCAGCCCTCTACTAGCGGGGGGCTGGGAGACCCAGTACTTC.

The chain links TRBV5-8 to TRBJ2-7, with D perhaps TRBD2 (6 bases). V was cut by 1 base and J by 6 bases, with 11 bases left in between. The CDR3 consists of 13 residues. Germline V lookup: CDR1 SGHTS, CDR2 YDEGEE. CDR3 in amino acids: CASSLRRVSEQYV. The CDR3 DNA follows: TGTGCCAGCAGCTTGCGGAGGGTCAGCGAGCAGTACGTC.

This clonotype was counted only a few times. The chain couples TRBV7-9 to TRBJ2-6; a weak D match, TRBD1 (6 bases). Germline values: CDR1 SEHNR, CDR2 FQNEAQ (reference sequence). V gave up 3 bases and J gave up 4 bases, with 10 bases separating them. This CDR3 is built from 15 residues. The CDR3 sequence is CASSFTGPGANVLTF. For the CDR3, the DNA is TGTGCCAGCAGCTTCACAGGGCCAGGGGCCAACGTCCTGACTTTC.

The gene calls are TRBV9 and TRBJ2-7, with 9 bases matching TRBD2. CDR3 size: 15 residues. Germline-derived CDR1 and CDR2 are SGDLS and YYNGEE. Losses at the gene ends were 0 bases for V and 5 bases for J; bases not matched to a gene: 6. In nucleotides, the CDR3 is TGTGCCAGCAGCGTAGGCACGGGACTAGCAGACGAGCAGTACTTC. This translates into CASSVGTGLADEQYF.

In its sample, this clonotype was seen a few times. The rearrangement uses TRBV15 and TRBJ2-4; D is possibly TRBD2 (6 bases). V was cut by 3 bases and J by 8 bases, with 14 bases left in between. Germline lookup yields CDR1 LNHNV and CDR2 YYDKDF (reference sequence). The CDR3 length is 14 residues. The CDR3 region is CATSSPAREDIQYF. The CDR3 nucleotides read TGTGCCACCAGCAGCCCCGCCAGGGAGGACATTCAGTACTTC.

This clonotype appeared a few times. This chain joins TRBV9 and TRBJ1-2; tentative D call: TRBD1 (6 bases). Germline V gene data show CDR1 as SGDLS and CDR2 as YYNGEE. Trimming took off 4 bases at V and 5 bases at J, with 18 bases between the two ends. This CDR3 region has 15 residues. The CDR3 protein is CASSQTGLRPYGYTF. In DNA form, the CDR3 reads TGTGCCAGCAGCCAAACAGGGTTGAGGCCTTATGGCTACACCTTC.

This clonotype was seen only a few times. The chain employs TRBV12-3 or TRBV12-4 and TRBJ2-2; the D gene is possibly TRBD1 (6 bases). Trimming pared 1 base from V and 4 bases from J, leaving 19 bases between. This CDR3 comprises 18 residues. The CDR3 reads CASSLGVWTVAGTGELFF. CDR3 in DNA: TGTGCCAGCAGTTTAGGAGTTTGGACAGTAGCCGGCACCGGGGAGCTGTTTTTT.

The CDR3 protein is CASQRGLARMYTDTQYF. In DNA form, the CDR3 reads TGTGCCAGCCAAAGAGGGCTAGCCCGAATGTACACAGATACGCAGTATTTT. The chain is built from TRBV27 and TRBJ2-3; weak D call: TRBD2 (5 bases). There are 17 residues in the CDR3. Trimming stripped 8 bases from V and 2 bases from J, with 23 bases between. The germline CDR1 and CDR2 sequences are MNHEY and SMNVEV (reference sequence).

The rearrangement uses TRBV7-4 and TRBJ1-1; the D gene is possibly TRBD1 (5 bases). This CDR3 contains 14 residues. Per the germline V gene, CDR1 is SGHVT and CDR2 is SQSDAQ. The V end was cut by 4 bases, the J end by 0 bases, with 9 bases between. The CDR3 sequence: CASSSSGVNTEAFF. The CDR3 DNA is TGTGCCAGCAGCTCCTCGGGGGTGAACACTGAAGCTTTCTTT. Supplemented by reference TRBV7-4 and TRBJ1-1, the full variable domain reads GAGVSQSPRYKVAKRGRDVALRCDSISGHVTLYWYRQTLGQGSEVLTYSQSDAQRDKSGRPSGRFSAERPERSVSTLKIQRTEQGDSAVYLCASSSSGVNTEAFFGQGTRLTVV.

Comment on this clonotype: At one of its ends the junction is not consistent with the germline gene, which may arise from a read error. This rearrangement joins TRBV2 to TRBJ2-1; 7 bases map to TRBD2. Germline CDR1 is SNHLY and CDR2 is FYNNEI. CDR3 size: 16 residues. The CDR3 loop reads CASSEGGGNSYNEQLF. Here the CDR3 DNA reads TGTGCCAGCAGTGAAGGGGGGGGTAACTCCTACAATGAGCAGTTGTTC.

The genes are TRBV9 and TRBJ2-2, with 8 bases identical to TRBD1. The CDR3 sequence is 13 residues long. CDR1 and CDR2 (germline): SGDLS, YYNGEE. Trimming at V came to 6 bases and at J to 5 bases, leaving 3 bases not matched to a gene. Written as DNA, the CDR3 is TGTGCCAGCAATACAGGGGGAACCGGGGAGCTGTTTTTT. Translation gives CASNTGGTGELFF.

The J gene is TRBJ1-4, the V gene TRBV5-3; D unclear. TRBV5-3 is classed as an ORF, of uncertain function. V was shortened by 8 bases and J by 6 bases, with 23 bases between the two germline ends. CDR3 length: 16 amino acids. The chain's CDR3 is CASSQIPPGLDEKLFF. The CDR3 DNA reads TGTGCCAGCAGCCAAATACCCCCGGGTTTGGATGAAAAACTGTTTTTT.

CDR3 sequence: CASSPYLGGFTDTQYF. CDR3 DNA: TGTGCCAGCAGCCCCTATTTGGGCGGCTTCACAGATACGCAGTATTTT. The V call is TRBV5-6, the J call TRBJ2-3; the D is unclear. V lost 4 bases and J lost 2, with 17 bases in between. Germline V gene sequence: CDR1 SGHDT, CDR2 YYEEEE. This CDR3 has 16 amino acids.

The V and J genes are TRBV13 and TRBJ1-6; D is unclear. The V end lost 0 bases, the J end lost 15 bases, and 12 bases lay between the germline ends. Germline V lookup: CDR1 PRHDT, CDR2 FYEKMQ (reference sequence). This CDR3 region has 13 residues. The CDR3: CASSLGSAPDLHF. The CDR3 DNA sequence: TGTGCCAGCAGCTTAGGGTCAGCGCCTGACCTCCACTTT.

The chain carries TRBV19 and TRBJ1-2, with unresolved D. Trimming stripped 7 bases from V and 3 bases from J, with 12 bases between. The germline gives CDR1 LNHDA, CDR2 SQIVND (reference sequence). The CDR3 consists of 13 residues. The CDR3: CASTPTSDYGYTF. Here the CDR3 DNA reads TGTGCCAGTACCCCGACAAGTGACTATGGCTACACCTTC.

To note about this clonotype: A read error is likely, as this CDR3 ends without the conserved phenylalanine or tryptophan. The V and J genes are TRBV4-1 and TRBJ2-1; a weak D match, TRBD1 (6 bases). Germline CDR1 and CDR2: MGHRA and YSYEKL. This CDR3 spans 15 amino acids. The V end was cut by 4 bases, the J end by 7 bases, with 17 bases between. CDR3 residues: CASSPRVGGTNEQFS. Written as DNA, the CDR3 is TGCGCCAGCAGCCCGAGGGTAGGGGGAACGAATGAGCAGTTCTCC.

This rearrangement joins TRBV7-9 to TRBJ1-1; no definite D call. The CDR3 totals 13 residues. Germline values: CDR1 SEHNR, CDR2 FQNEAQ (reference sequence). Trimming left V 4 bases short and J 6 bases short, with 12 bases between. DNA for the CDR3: TGTGCCAGCAGCTACGGACCGCACCCTGAAGCTTTCTTT. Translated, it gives CASSYGPHPEAFF.

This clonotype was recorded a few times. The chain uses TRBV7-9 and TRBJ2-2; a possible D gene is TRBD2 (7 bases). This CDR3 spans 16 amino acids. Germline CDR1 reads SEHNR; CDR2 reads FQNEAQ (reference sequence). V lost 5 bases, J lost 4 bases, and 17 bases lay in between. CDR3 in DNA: TGTGCCAGCAGCCAGGTGGCGGGGGCACTCACCGGGGAGCTGTTTTTT. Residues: CASSQVAGALTGELFF.

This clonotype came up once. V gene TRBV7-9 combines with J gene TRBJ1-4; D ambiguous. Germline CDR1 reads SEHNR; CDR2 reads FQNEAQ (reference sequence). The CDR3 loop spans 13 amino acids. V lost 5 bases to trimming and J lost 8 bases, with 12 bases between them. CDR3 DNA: TGTGCCAGCAGCCACGCAAAGAGGGAAAAACTGTTTTTT. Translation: CASSHAKREKLFF. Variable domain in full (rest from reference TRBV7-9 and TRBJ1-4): DTGVSQNPRHKITKRGQNVTFRCDPISEHNRLYWYRQTLGQGPEFLTYFQNEAQLEKSRLLSDRFSAERPKGSFSTLEIQRTEQGDSAMYLCASSHAKREKLFFGSGTQLSVL.

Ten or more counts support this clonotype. The CDR3 DNA is TGTGCCAGCAGGTATAGTGGGTTCAACGAGCAGTACGTC. This codes for CASRYSGFNEQYV. The chain links TRBV5-8 to TRBJ2-7, with no clear D. V was cut by 5 bases and J by 5 bases, with 14 bases left in between. This CDR3 has 13 residues. Germline loops: CDR1 SGHTS, CDR2 YDEGEE.

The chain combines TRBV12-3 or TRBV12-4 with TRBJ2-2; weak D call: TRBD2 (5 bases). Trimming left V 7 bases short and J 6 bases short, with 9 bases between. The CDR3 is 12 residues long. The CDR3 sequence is CASKDGAGELFF. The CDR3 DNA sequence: TGTGCCAGCAAAGACGGGGCCGGGGAGCTGTTTTTT.